This T cell receptor (beta chain) was identified in a study of CD8+ T cells in alopecia areata. Study at large: Each day, treated patients took oral tofacitinib twice, at 5 to 10 mg per dose.

cDNA serving as the sequencing template came from extracted, reverse transcribed RNA. TCRdb's table, derived via immunoSEQ multiplex PCR, lists solely in-frame clones and lacks some. Here the sample spans over 200,000 clones, approximately 52% being singletons. A single count supports this clone. The germline V gene has CDR1 MNHEY and CDR2 SVGAGI. V lost 6 bases, J lost 6 bases, and 3 bases stayed unmatched. This CDR3 spans 13 amino acids. Sequencing used CD4+ T cells sorted from blood, obtained at week 0. The clonotype originates from a human donor with alopecia areata. The rearrangement joins TRBV6-5 to TRBJ2-1; 9 positions match TRBD1. The DNA of the CDR3 is TGTGCCAGCAGCACGGACAGGGGCAATGAGCAGTTCTTC. It codes for CASSTDRGNEQFF.